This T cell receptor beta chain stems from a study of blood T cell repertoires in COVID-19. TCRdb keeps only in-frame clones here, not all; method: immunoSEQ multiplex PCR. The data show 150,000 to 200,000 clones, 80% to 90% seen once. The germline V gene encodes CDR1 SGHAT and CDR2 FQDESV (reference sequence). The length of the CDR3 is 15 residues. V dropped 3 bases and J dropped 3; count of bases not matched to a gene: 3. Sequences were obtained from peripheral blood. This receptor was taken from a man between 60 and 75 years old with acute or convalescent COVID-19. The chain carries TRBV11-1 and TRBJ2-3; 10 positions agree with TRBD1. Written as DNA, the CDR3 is TGTGCCAGCAGCTTGACAGGGGGCTGGACAGATACGCAGTATTTT. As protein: CASSLTGGWTDTQYF.